Sequencing of this T cell receptor (beta chain) was carried out in a study of metastatic and nonmetastatic thyroid tumors. No treatment had been given to any patient before thyroid surgery. This clone was seen ten or more times. V gave up 0 bases and J gave up 4 bases, with 9 bases separating them. In germline, CDR1 is MNHNS, CDR2 SASEGT. CDR3 length: 15 amino acids. TCRdb re-clonotyped the PCR reads via MiXCR. The repertoire holds about 24,000 clones, with less than 25% as singletons. The V gene is TRBV6-1, the J gene TRBJ1-4; D unclear. The sample comprised blood. This receptor was obtained from a female donor with papillary thyroid cancer or a benign thyroid nodule (not recorded which). Some clones in this sample may be carry-over from other donors' samples. The CDR3 coding sequence is TGTGCCAGCAGTGAAGCCACACTTATTAATGAAAAACTGTTTTTT. As protein: CASSEATLINEKLFF.